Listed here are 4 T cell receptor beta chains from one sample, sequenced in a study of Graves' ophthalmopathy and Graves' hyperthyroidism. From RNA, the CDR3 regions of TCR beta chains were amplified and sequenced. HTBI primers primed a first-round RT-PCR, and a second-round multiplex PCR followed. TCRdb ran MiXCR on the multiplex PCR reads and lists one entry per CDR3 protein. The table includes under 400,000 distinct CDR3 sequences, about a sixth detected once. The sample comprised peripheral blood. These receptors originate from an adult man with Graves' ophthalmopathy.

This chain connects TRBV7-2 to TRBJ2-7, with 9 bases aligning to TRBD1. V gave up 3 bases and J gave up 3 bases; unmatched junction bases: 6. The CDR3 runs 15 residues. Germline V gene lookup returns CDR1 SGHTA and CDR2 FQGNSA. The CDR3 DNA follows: TGTGCCAGCAGCTTGACAGGGGGGGCCGGCTACGAGCAGTACTTC. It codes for CASSLTGGAGYEQYF.

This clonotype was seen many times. CDR3 nucleotide sequence: TGTGCCAGCAGTGAAGAGATTACAGGGATAGGGCTAGCCAAAAACATTCAGTACTTC. It yields the protein CASSEEITGIGLAKNIQYF. This chain joins TRBV6-1 and TRBJ2-4, with D possibly being TRBD1 (6 bases). Trimming stripped 1 base from V and 0 bases from J, with 19 bases between. Germline lookup yields CDR1 MNHNS and CDR2 SASEGT. The CDR3 has 19 residues.

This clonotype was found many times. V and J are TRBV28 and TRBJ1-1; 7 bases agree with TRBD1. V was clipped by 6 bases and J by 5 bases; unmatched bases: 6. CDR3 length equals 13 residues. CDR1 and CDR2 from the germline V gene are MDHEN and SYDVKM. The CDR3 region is CASRPRGGTEAFF. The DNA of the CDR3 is TGTGCCAGCAGGCCCAGGGGGGGGACTGAAGCTTTCTTT.

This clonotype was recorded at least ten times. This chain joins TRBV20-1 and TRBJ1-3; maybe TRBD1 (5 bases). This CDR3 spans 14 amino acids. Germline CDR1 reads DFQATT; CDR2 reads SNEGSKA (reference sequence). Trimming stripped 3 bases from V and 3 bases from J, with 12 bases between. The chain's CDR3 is CSARPPGGGNTIYF. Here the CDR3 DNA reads TGCAGTGCTAGGCCTCCCGGGGGTGGAAACACCATATATTTT.